This passage covers 25 T cell receptor beta chains from one sample sequenced in a study of CD4 T cells in relation to SARS-CoV-2 and coronaviruses. The table came from immunoSEQ multiplex PCR; TCRdb's copy has only in-frame clones and leaves some out. The sample shows more than 35,000 clones, roughly 80% of them seen only once. No antigen has been identified for these receptors. The material sequenced was memory CD4+ T cells from PBMCs, cultured in vitro. The receptors shown here come from an adult with COVID-19.

The chain combines TRBV29-1 with TRBJ2-3, with D maybe TRBD2 (6 bases). The CDR3 runs to 13 residues. Trimming took off 3 bases at V and 6 bases at J, with 13 bases between the two ends. Germline CDR1 and CDR2: SQVTM and ANQGSEA. For the CDR3, the DNA is TGCAGCGTTGAGATAGGACGGGGGGATACGCAGTATTTT. It specifies CSVEIGRGDTQYF.

The chain links TRBV6-1 to TRBJ2-3; perhaps TRBD2 as D (6 bases). The CDR3 contains 15 residues. Trimming pared 2 bases from V and 7 bases from J, leaving 16 bases between. In germline, CDR1 is MNHNS, CDR2 SASEGT. Here the CDR3 reads CASSEFDLRTNTQYF. The CDR3 bases are TGTGCCAGCAGTGAATTCGATTTACGGACTAATACGCAGTATTTT.

The genes are TRBV7-3 and TRBJ2-3, with D unresolved. The CDR3 is made up of 13 amino acids. From germline, CDR1 is SGHTA and CDR2 FQGTGA. Trimming cost V 4 bases and J 2 bases, with 7 bases left between them. The CDR3 loop is CASSWVNTDTQYF. The CDR3 DNA reads TGTGCCAGCAGCTGGGTCAACACAGATACGCAGTATTTT.

This sequence joins TRBV18 and TRBJ1-5, with 9 bases aligning to TRBD1. The CDR3 has 14 residues. CDR1 and CDR2 (germline): KGHSH, LQKENI. J gave up 6 bases and V 2 bases, and 2 bases lay outside the gene matches. The CDR3 region has the DNA TGTGCCAGCTCACCAACAGGGGGCTCTCAGCCCCAGCATTTT. This translates into CASSPTGGSQPQHF.

V usage is TRBV4-1 and J usage is TRBJ2-7; no clear D gene. V lost 1 base, J lost 2 bases, and 6 bases lay in between. This CDR3 contains 13 residues. Looked up from germline, CDR1 is MGHRA and CDR2 is YSYEKL. CDR3 sequence reads: CASSQVPTYEQYF. In DNA form, the CDR3 reads TGCGCCAGCAGCCAAGTACCCACCTACGAGCAGTACTTC.

About this clone: The same CDR3 arises from other DNA sequences in this sample as well. The J gene is TRBJ1-6, the V gene TRBV6-1; D not certain. CDR1 is MNHNS, CDR2 SASEGT, per germline. V lost 3 bases and J lost 10, with 10 bases in between. This CDR3 has 13 residues. The CDR3: CASSDLLSSPLHF. The CDR3, as DNA: TGTGCCAGCAGTGACCTTCTCAGCTCACCCCTCCACTTT.

The genes are TRBV30 and TRBJ1-6; D not certain. This CDR3 is 14 amino acids long. Germline CDR1 and CDR2: GTSNPN and SVGIG (reference sequence). Trimming cost V 0 bases and J 3 bases, with 6 bases left between them. CDR3 coding DNA: TGTGCCTGGAGTGTTGGAGACTATAATTCACCCCTCCACTTT. Its translation is CAWSVGDYNSPLHF. The full variable domain, with the rest looked up from reference TRBV30 and TRBJ1-6, is SQTIHQWPATLVQPVGSPLSLECTVEGTSNPNLYWYRQAAGRGLQLLFYSVGIGQISSEVPQNLSASRPQDRQFILSSKKLLLSDSGFYLCAWSVGDYNSPLHFGNGTRLTVT.

The table lists this clone with a count of one. This chain links TRBV11-2 with TRBJ2-7; the match to TRBD1 covers 8 bases. Trimming removed 2 bases from V and 7 bases from J; junction bases left unmatched: 7. Germline V CDR1 and CDR2: SGHAT, FQNNGV. The CDR3 extends over 14 amino acids. CDR3 protein: CASSLRRGLGEQYF. The CDR3 nucleotides are TGTGCCAGCAGCTTACGCAGGGGGCTGGGTGAGCAGTACTTC.

The chain couples TRBV4-1 to TRBJ2-5; tentative D call: TRBD2 (6 bases). CDR3 size: 19 residues. V was trimmed by 5 bases and J by 5 bases, leaving 30 bases between them. Germline V lookup: CDR1 MGHRA, CDR2 YSYEKL. Here the CDR3 DNA reads TGCGCCAGCAGCTCCGAGCGCCTGAGGCCAGCGGGTATAGGGGAGACCCAGTACTTC. Amino acid sequence: CASSSERLRPAGIGETQYF.

The rearrangement links TRBV5-1 to TRBJ1-6; TRBD1 agrees at 11 bases. Germline lookup yields CDR1 SGHRS and CDR2 YFSETQ. This CDR3 is 14 amino acids long. With V trimmed by 5 bases and J by 9 bases, 4 bases remained unmatched. CDR3 coding DNA: TGCGCCAGCAGGAAGGACAGGGGGCGTTCACCCCTCCACTTT. Translated: CASRKDRGRSPLHF.

The V and J genes are TRBV10-3 and TRBJ1-1, with 8 bases matching TRBD1. With V trimmed by 6 bases and J by 6 bases, 9 bases remained unmatched. CDR3 length: 14 residues. The germline gives CDR1 ENHRY, CDR2 SYGVKD. The CDR3: CAISKGQENPEAFF. The CDR3 DNA follows: TGTGCCATCAGCAAGGGACAGGAGAATCCTGAAGCTTTCTTT.

The J gene is TRBJ2-7, the V gene TRBV9; maybe TRBD2 (5 bases). V was trimmed by 3 bases and J by 7 bases, leaving 20 bases between them. CDR3 length equals 15 residues. Germline assignment: CDR1 SGDLS and CDR2 YYNGEE. For the CDR3, the DNA is TGTGCCAGCAGCGGGTCACCCGCGGCAACGGGGGAGCAGTACTTC. Protein product: CASSGSPAATGEQYF.

The J gene is TRBJ2-3, the V gene TRBV12-3 or TRBV12-4; D ambiguous. The CDR3 has 13 residues. Trimming removed 6 bases from V and 5 bases from J, with 12 bases in between. The CDR3 loop is CASRGNSQDTQYF. The CDR3 DNA reads as TGTGCCAGCAGAGGGAATAGCCAAGATACGCAGTATTTT.

There are a few counts of this clone. CDR3 loop: CASSGTGTGDHYGYTF. The CDR3 region has the DNA TGTGCCAGCAGTGGAACCGGGACAGGGGATCACTATGGCTACACCTTC. This chain connects TRBV6-1 to TRBJ1-2; TRBD1 aligns across 10 bases. The CDR3 sequence is 16 residues long. From germline, CDR1 is MNHNS and CDR2 SASEGT. Trimming took 4 bases from V and 3 from J; bases not matched to a gene: 8.

The chain carries TRBV10-3 and TRBJ2-7, with a weak D call TRBD2 (5 bases). Germline CDR1 and CDR2: ENHRY and SYGVKD. This CDR3 is 15 amino acids long. The V end lost 6 bases, the J end lost 5 bases, and 20 bases lay between the germline ends. CDR3 sequence: CAIRSASGIGDEQYF. CDR3 sequence (DNA): TGTGCCATCAGGTCGGCCAGCGGAATAGGAGACGAGCAGTACTTC.

The chain uses TRBV3-1 (or the pseudogene TRBV3-2) and TRBJ2-5; either TRBD1 or TRBD2 may fit D (5 bases each). In germline, CDR1 is LGHDT, CDR2 YNNKEL (reference sequence). Between the trimmed V and J ends, which lost 6 bases and 5 bases, there was a span of 10 bases. This CDR3 is built from 12 residues. The CDR3 region has the DNA TGTGCCAGCAGTGGGACCGGGGAGACCCAGTACTTC. Protein sequence: CASSGTGETQYF.

V usage is TRBV15 and J usage is TRBJ1-5; maybe TRBD1 (6 bases). Trimming shortened V by 0 bases and J by 9 bases, and 21 bases separated the two germline ends. Germline values: CDR1 LNHNV, CDR2 YYDKDF (reference sequence). The CDR3 length is 17 residues. The CDR3 region is CATSRDRGGGLRRPQHF. CDR3 sequence (DNA): TGTGCCACCAGCAGAGATCGTGGGGGGGGCCTTAGGCGGCCCCAGCATTTT.

CDR3 in amino acids: CASSTSGSNEQFF. CDR3 nucleotide sequence: TGTGCCAGCAGCACTAGCGGGAGCAATGAGCAGTTCTTC. The gene calls are TRBV21-1 and TRBJ2-1; TRBD2 was called by the table and not checked on the DNA. TRBV21-1 is assigned pseudogene status. This CDR3 comprises 13 residues.

The rearrangement joins TRBV5-5 to TRBJ2-6; no clear D gene. The germline V and J ends were trimmed by 3 bases and 4 bases, with 8 bases remaining between them. Germline loops: CDR1 SGHKS, CDR2 YYEKEE (reference sequence). This CDR3 contains 14 residues. CDR3 DNA: TGTGCCAGCAGCTACGTAACCGGGGCCAACGTCCTGACTTTC. Translation gives CASSYVTGANVLTF.

The chain carries TRBV19 and TRBJ1-1; possible D gene TRBD1, 5 bases. Germline CDR1 and CDR2: LNHDA and SQIVND (reference sequence). CDR3 size: 18 residues. V lost 5 bases to trimming and J lost 3 bases, with 25 bases between them. The CDR3 region is CASSDPPGRTGEYTEAFF. The CDR3 DNA reads as TGTGCCAGTAGTGACCCCCCGGGGCGGACGGGGGAATACACTGAAGCTTTCTTT.

The J gene is TRBJ2-5, the V gene TRBV27; TRBD1 matches at 10 bases. The CDR3 totals 18 residues. V was pared by 5 bases and J by 5 bases, with 17 bases of the junction left unmatched. Per germline, CDR1 MNHEY and CDR2 SMNVEV (reference sequence). The CDR3 region is CASSPEDRGPSLAETQYF. The CDR3 DNA reads TGTGCCAGCAGTCCCGAAGACAGGGGGCCTAGCCTGGCTGAGACCCAGTACTTC.

V and J are TRBV4-1 and TRBJ2-1; D is unresolved. This CDR3 comprises 12 residues. Germline-derived CDR1 and CDR2 are MGHRA and YSYEKL. V lost 1 base and J 3 bases, leaving 1 base between the germline ends. CDR3 sequence reads: CASSQVYNEQFF. CDR3 in DNA: TGCGCCAGCAGCCAAGTCTACAATGAGCAGTTCTTC.

The chain joins TRBV21-1 to TRBJ1-4. TRBV21-1 has pseudogene status. This CDR3 region has 15 residues. The CDR3 loop reads CASSAGRPTNEKLFF. The CDR3 bases are TGTGCCAGCAGCGCCGGGAGACCAACTAATGAAAAACTGTTTTTT.

This chain links TRBV10-3 with TRBJ1-1; D remains ambiguous. Per germline, CDR1 ENHRY and CDR2 SYGVKD. The CDR3 is 13 amino acids. V shed 5 bases and J shed 0 bases, with 7 bases lying between them. The CDR3 loop is CAISPVMNTEAFF. In DNA, the CDR3 is TGTGCCATCAGTCCCGTCATGAACACTGAAGCTTTCTTT.

This chain joins TRBV27 and TRBJ2-7; the D is unclear. CDR3 length: 14 amino acids. Trimming removed 5 bases from V and 2 bases from J, with 13 bases in between. CDR1 is MNHEY, CDR2 SMNVEV, per germline (reference sequence). Here the CDR3 DNA reads TGTGCCAGCAGTCGAGATATTGGCCCCTACGAGCAGTACTTC. This encodes CASSRDIGPYEQYF.